This is a list of T cell receptor beta chains from one sample in a study of cytomegalovirus exposure and HLA in healthy donors. Assay: immunoSEQ multiplex PCR; the TCRdb copy retains only in-frame clones and omits some. The sample lists 200,000 to 300,000 clones; approximately 86% were seen once. The specimen was PBMCs. These receptors all stem from a woman in her thirties in good health and CMV-seropositive. Both conserved end residues are part of each CDR3. Each record gives: J gene, D gene, V gene, CDR3 DNA, CDR3 protein. A D gene is named only where the DNA matches it firmly.

j_call: TRBJ2-1
d_call: -
v_call: TRBV5-1
cdr3_nt: TGCGCCAGCAGCCGACGGGACTGGTACAATGAGCAGTTCTTC
cdr3_aa: CASSRRDWYNEQFF

j_call: TRBJ1-5
d_call: -
v_call: TRBV11-3
cdr3_nt: TGTGCCAGCAGCTTAACAAGGGAGCAGCCCCAGCATTTT
cdr3_aa: CASSLTREQPQHF

j_call: TRBJ2-5
d_call: TRBD1
v_call: TRBV7-6
cdr3_nt: TGTGCCAGCAGCTTAAGATTAGGGGACAGGGGCTACCAAGAGACCCAGTACTTC
cdr3_aa: CASSLRLGDRGYQETQYF

j_call: TRBJ2-7
d_call: TRBD1
v_call: TRBV19
cdr3_nt: TGTGCCAGTAGTATAGCGGACAGGGAGCGCTACGAGCAGTACTTC
cdr3_aa: CASSIADRERYEQYF

j_call: TRBJ2-2
d_call: -
v_call: TRBV2
cdr3_nt: TGTGCCAGCAGTCGCATCAAAGGGGGTAACACCGGGGAGCTGTTTTTT
cdr3_aa: CASSRIKGGNTGELFF

j_call: TRBJ2-7
d_call: -
v_call: TRBV5-1
cdr3_nt: TGCGCCAGCAGCTTGGGTGACAGGTTCTACGAGCAGTACTTC
cdr3_aa: CASSLGDRFYEQYF

j_call: TRBJ1-2
d_call: TRBD1
v_call: TRBV27
cdr3_nt: TGTGCCAGCAGTGCCCACAGGGGGCGGTTCTATGGCTACACCTTC
cdr3_aa: CASSAHRGRFYGYTF

j_call: TRBJ1-1
d_call: TRBD1
v_call: TRBV28
cdr3_nt: TGTGCCAGCAGTTCGTTGCAGGGGGCAAGGGAAGCTTTCTTT
cdr3_aa: CASSSLQGAREAFF

j_call: TRBJ2-2
d_call: -
v_call: TRBV6-5
cdr3_nt: TGTGCCAGCAGTTACTCGGCAGGAAACACCGGGGAGCTGTTTTTT
cdr3_aa: CASSYSAGNTGELFF

j_call: TRBJ2-7
d_call: TRBD2
v_call: TRBV7-9
cdr3_nt: TGTGCCAGCAGCTCCCTTTCGCGGGAGCCATTCTACGAGCAGTACTTC
cdr3_aa: CASSSLSREPFYEQYF

j_call: TRBJ1-1
d_call: -
v_call: TRBV15
cdr3_nt: TGTGCCACCAGCAGAGTAACCGCCCAGGGGGCTTTCTTT
cdr3_aa: CATSRVTAQGAFF

j_call: TRBJ1-1
d_call: -
v_call: TRBV11-2
cdr3_nt: TGTGCCAGCAGCCCTTGGGGCAGAGAGAACACTGAAGCTTTCTTT
cdr3_aa: CASSPWGRENTEAFF

j_call: TRBJ2-3
d_call: -
v_call: TRBV21-1
cdr3_nt: TGTGCCAGCATCTCGCAGTATTTT
cdr3_aa: CASISQYF

j_call: TRBJ2-7
d_call: -
v_call: TRBV2
cdr3_nt: TGTGCCACCCAAGTGGGGCCGGGCTCCTACGAGCAGTACTTC
cdr3_aa: CATQVGPGSYEQYF

j_call: TRBJ2-7
d_call: -
v_call: TRBV27
cdr3_nt: TGTGCCAGCAGTTTATCGGGGGGATACGAGCAGTACTTC
cdr3_aa: CASSLSGGYEQYF

j_call: TRBJ2-3
d_call: -
v_call: TRBV2
cdr3_nt: TGTGCCAGCAGTGAAGTTCTTAGGGGAGATACGCAGTATTTT
cdr3_aa: CASSEVLRGDTQYF

j_call: TRBJ1-5
d_call: -
v_call: TRBV15
cdr3_nt: TGTGCCACCAGCAGGGGGACACTTAGCAATCAGCCCCAGCATTTT
cdr3_aa: CATSRGTLSNQPQHF

j_call: TRBJ1-2
d_call: TRBD1
v_call: TRBV28
cdr3_nt: TGTGCCAGCAGTTCCAGGGGGAACTATGGCTACACCTTC
cdr3_aa: CASSSRGNYGYTF